Below, 5 T cell receptor beta chains from the same sample are listed, as sequenced in a study of T cells in Graves' hyperthyroidism and ophthalmopathy. Amplification of TCR beta CDR3 regions used RNA as the template. First-round RT-PCR of the TCR CDR3 relied on the HTBI primer set. In TCRdb, the multiplex PCR reads were re-called with MiXCR into one record per CDR3 protein. This sample has roughly 710,000 distinct CDR3 sequences, with 30% to 40% found just once. Sequencing was done on a sample of blood. These receptors were collected from a woman aged 40-49 years with Graves' hyperthyroidism.

The V gene is TRBV28, the J gene TRBJ1-2, with D possibly TRBD1 on 6 matching bases. This CDR3 is built from 16 residues. Between the trimmed V and J ends, which lost 7 bases and 7 bases, there was a span of 25 bases. CDR1 and CDR2 from the germline V gene are MDHEN and SYDVKM. CDR3 in amino acids: CASTPPPPGAAGGYTF. In DNA form, the CDR3 reads TGTGCCAGCACGCCTCCCCCCCCAGGGGCCGCAGGTGGCTACACCTTC.

Here the CDR3 DNA reads TGTGCCAGCAGTTACATTGGAGAGACCCAGTACTTC. Its translation is CASSYIGETQYF. The chain combines TRBV6-5 with TRBJ2-5; D is unresolved. Trimming removed 2 bases at V and 4 bases at J, with 5 bases between. Germline CDR1 reads MNHEY; CDR2 reads SVGAGI. This CDR3 is built from 12 residues.

This clonotype turned up a few times. V is TRBV28 and J is TRBJ1-5; the D is unclear. The CDR3 loop spans 11 amino acids. The V and J ends lost 5 bases and 12 bases respectively, with 11 bases between them. Germline CDR1 MDHEN, CDR2 SYDVKM. The CDR3 coding sequence is TGTGCCAGCAGTCTCCGGTCCTACCAGCATTTT. Its protein product is CASSLRSYQHF.

This chain joins TRBV6-5 and TRBJ1-5; tentatively, D is TRBD1 (6 bases). V was trimmed by 6 bases and J by 5 bases, leaving 20 bases between them. Germline CDR1 and CDR2: MNHEY and SVGAGI. The CDR3 has 16 residues. The CDR3 spells CASSSFPGAGHQPQHF. DNA of the CDR3: TGTGCCAGCAGCTCCTTCCCGGGGGCAGGGCATCAGCCCCAGCATTTT.

The table lists this clonotype with many counts. The chain has TRBV10-3 and TRBJ1-1; D not certain. This CDR3 contains 12 residues. V lost 9 bases to trimming and J lost 4 bases, with 12 bases between them. The germline gives CDR1 ENHRY, CDR2 SYGVKD. The CDR3 spells CAISDLLTEAFF. CDR3 DNA: TGTGCCATATCAGACTTACTCACTGAAGCTTTCTTT.